These 14 T cell receptor beta chains came from one sample sequenced in a study of blood T cells in healthy people across ages. A second PCR of 7 to 11 cycles used a sample-barcoded 5' primer and a J-beta primer mix. Each CDR3 protein gets one entry after TCRdb re-called the 5' RACE reads with MiXCR. Of roughly 500,000 distinct CDR3 sequences in the sample, 27% were seen once. Sequenced input: blood. The receptors stem from a woman in her 70s in good health.

The CDR3 loop is CAIRKTNNEQFF. The CDR3 coding sequence is TGTGCCATCAGGAAAACCAACAATGAGCAGTTCTTC. The chain combines TRBV10-3 with TRBJ2-1, with D unclear. The CDR3 runs 12 residues. The V and J ends lost 6 bases and 5 bases respectively, with 8 bases between them. Germline CDR1 ENHRY, CDR2 SYGVKD.

The V call is TRBV29-1, the J call TRBJ1-1, with D unclear. CDR1 SQVTM and CDR2 ANQGSEA come from the germline V gene. The CDR3 spans 13 residues. With 7 bases removed from V and 4 bases from J, the gap between germline ends came to 16 bases. Here the CDR3 reads CSADEAIGTEAFF. The CDR3 bases are TGCAGCGCTGACGAGGCCATAGGCACTGAAGCTTTCTTT.

This clonotype was observed a handful of times. V usage is TRBV7-7 and J usage is TRBJ2-5; 8 bases are shared with TRBD2. In germline, CDR1 is SSHAT, CDR2 FNYEAQ (reference sequence). Trimming cost V 2 bases and J 5 bases; bases outside gene matches: 10. The CDR3 contains 16 residues. For the CDR3, the DNA is TGTGCCAGCAGCTTACAACCGGGACTAGAAGGGGAGACCCAGTACTTC. Amino acids: CASSLQPGLEGETQYF.

This clonotype showed up just a few times. This rearrangement joins TRBV7-9 to TRBJ1-2, with D possibly being TRBD1 (5 bases). There are 13 residues in the CDR3. V lost 4 bases and J lost 6, with 12 bases in between. Germline loops: CDR1 SEHNR, CDR2 FQNEAQ (reference sequence). CDR3: CASSWLEGDGYTF. CDR3 DNA sequence: TGTGCCAGCAGCTGGTTAGAAGGGGATGGCTACACCTTC. The full variable domain, in which reference TRBV7-9 and TRBJ1-2 provide the parts outside the CDR3, is DTGVSQNPRHKITKRGQNVTFRCDPISEHNRLYWYRQTLGQGPEFLTYFQNEAQLEKSRLLSDRFSAERPKGSFSTLEIQRTEQGDSAMYLCASSWLEGDGYTFGSGTRLTVV.

This chain uses TRBV20-1 with TRBJ2-1, with 9 bases lining up with TRBD2. The germline gives CDR1 DFQATT, CDR2 SNEGSKA (reference sequence). The CDR3 extends over 15 amino acids. Trimming removed 7 bases from V and 11 bases from J; junction bases left unmatched: 18. CDR3 sequence (DNA): TGCAGTGAGAGCGGCGGGGGGGCCGGGAGTTGGAAGCAGTTCTTC. Protein sequence: CSESGGGAGSWKQFF.

The gene calls are TRBV11-3 and TRBJ1-2; the D gene is possibly TRBD1 (6 bases). This CDR3 contains 13 residues. V was cut by 3 bases and J by 8 bases, with 13 bases left in between. CDR1 and CDR2 (germline): SGHNT, YENEEA. The CDR3 sequence: CASSFSGARGYTF. The CDR3 DNA follows: TGTGCCAGCAGCTTTTCGGGGGCGAGGGGCTACACCTTC.

The J gene is TRBJ2-5, the V gene TRBV5-1; TRBD2 aligns across 11 bases. V was pared by 4 bases and J by 1 base, with 3 bases of the junction left unmatched. Germline loops: CDR1 SGHRS, CDR2 YFSETQ. The CDR3 totals 15 residues. CDR3 nucleotides: TGCGCCAGCAGCAGGGGACTAGCGGCCCAAGAGACCCAGTACTTC. This sequence encodes CASSRGLAAQETQYF.

The table lists this clonotype with a few counts. The rearrangement links TRBV5-1 to TRBJ1-1; weak D call: TRBD1 (5 bases). The V gene's germline CDR1 is SGHRS and CDR2 YFSETQ. The CDR3 totals 14 residues. V lost 4 bases and J 0 bases, leaving 10 bases between the germline ends. The CDR3 sequence: CASSLDILNTEAFF. In DNA, the CDR3 is TGCGCCAGCAGCCTGGACATATTGAACACTGAAGCTTTCTTT.

The rearrangement links TRBV20-1 to TRBJ1-4, with TRBD1 identical over 8 bases. This CDR3 region has 14 residues. Losses at the gene ends were 4 bases for V and 3 bases for J; bases not matched to a gene: 4. Germline V gene lookup returns CDR1 DFQATT and CDR2 SNEGSKA (reference sequence). CDR3 amino acids: CSATTQGANEKLFF. CDR3 coding DNA: TGCAGTGCTACCACACAGGGGGCTAATGAAAAACTGTTTTTT.

This chain connects TRBV30 to TRBJ2-5; weak D call: TRBD2 (6 bases). Trimming removed 4 bases from V and 5 bases from J, with 17 bases in between. The CDR3 is 14 residues long. Germline-derived CDR1 and CDR2 are GTSNPN and SVGIG (reference sequence). The CDR3 bases are TGTGCCTGGAAGGAGATGGCGGGGAGGGAGACCCAGTACTTC. Protein: CAWKEMAGRETQYF.

J is TRBJ1-5 and V is TRBV29-1, with TRBD1 as a possible D gene (5 bases). The germline gives CDR1 SQVTM, CDR2 ANQGSEA. V was clipped by 4 bases and J by 5 bases, with 15 bases between them. The length of the CDR3 is 14 residues. The CDR3 nucleotides are TGCAGCGTTGCCGAAAGAGGGGCGGATCAGCCCCAGCATTTT. This sequence encodes CSVAERGADQPQHF.

A note on this clonotype: With a much larger clone just one base away, this may be a read error. The genes are TRBV6-2 or TRBV6-3 and TRBJ2-7; D call uncertain. CDR3 length: 12 amino acids. From germline, CDR1 is MNHEY and CDR2 SVGEGT. The V gene lost 4 bases and the J gene lost 3 bases, with 7 bases spanning the gap. The CDR3 sequence is CASSLYDYEQYF. CDR3 DNA: TGTGCCAGCAGTTTATACGACTACGAGCAGTACTTC.

J is TRBJ2-1 and V is TRBV27; tentatively, D is TRBD1 or TRBD2 (5 bases each). The CDR3 has 14 residues. Trimming pared 6 bases from V and 4 bases from J, leaving 13 bases between. From germline, CDR1 is MNHEY and CDR2 SMNVEV (reference sequence). CDR3 coding DNA: TGTGCCAGCAGCGGGGACGGATATTACAATGAGCAGTTCTTC. Protein: CASSGDGYYNEQFF.

This clonotype was seen a few times. The V gene is TRBV10-3, the J gene TRBJ2-1; 11 positions agree with TRBD2. The CDR3 covers 14 residues. V trimming: 6 bases; J trimming: 5 bases; junction bases outside the gene matches: 3. Germline loops: CDR1 ENHRY, CDR2 SYGVKD. CDR3 protein: CAISYSGGDNEQFF. DNA for the CDR3: TGTGCCATCAGCTATAGCGGGGGGGACAATGAGCAGTTCTTC.